This TCR beta chain was profiled in a study of blood T cell repertoires in COVID-19. Study in general: Samples taken during acute and convalescent COVID-19 were collected in the United States, Italy and Spain.

In the study's own analysis: Reference gene primers were amplified, and this amplification served to estimate nucleated cell counts. Method: immunoSEQ multiplex PCR; TCRdb's copy keeps in-frame clones and lacks some. The V and J calls and clone size were taken over from that table, and D and trimming were inferred from the DNA. The sample holds about 220,000 clones; under 90% are singletons and the top ten take just under 20%. Germline V gene data show CDR1 as SNHLY and CDR2 as FYNNEI. Between the trimmed V and J ends, which lost 2 bases and 7 bases, there was a span of 3 bases. The CDR3 runs to 12 residues.

V gene TRBV2 combines with J gene TRBJ1-6; D gene uncertain. This sequence originates from a man aged 25 to 45 with active or convalescent COVID-19. The sequenced sample was peripheral blood. The CDR3 nucleotides read TGTGCCAGCAGTGAACAAAATTCACCCCTCCACTTT. It encodes CASSEQNSPLHF.